This entry lists 9 T cell receptor beta chains sequenced from one sample in a study of blood T cell repertoires in COVID-19. The table came from immunoSEQ multiplex PCR; TCRdb's copy has only in-frame clones and leaves some out. The sample lists about 290,000 clones, 85% occurring once. The sample consisted of peripheral blood. These receptor sequences come from a woman aged 45-65 years with active or convalescent COVID-19.

CDR3: CASSQDGGITEAFF. DNA for the CDR3: TGCGCCAGCAGCCAAGACGGGGGAATCACTGAAGCTTTCTTT. This chain joins TRBV4-1 and TRBJ1-1, with D maybe TRBD1 (5 bases). CDR3 length equals 14 residues. The V gene's germline CDR1 is MGHRA and CDR2 YSYEKL. Trimming stripped 0 bases from V and 4 bases from J, with 9 bases between.

The chain recombines TRBV27 with TRBJ2-7; D call uncertain. CDR1 and CDR2 (germline): MNHEY, SMNVEV (reference sequence). V dropped 6 bases and J dropped 3 bases, with 12 bases sitting between them. CDR3 size: 13 residues. CDR3 nucleotide sequence: TGTGCCAGCAGCAATACTTTCCTCTACGAGCAGTACTTC. Its protein is CASSNTFLYEQYF.

The V gene is TRBV5-6, the J gene TRBJ1-2; TRBD1 matches 8 bases. V shed 1 base and J 8 bases; nucleotides not matched to a gene: 4. The CDR3 is made up of 13 amino acids. Germline assignment: CDR1 SGHDT and CDR2 YYEEEE. The CDR3 sequence: CASSLSRDRGYTF. The CDR3 DNA follows: TGTGCCAGCAGCTTGTCCCGGGACAGGGGCTACACCTTC.

The gene calls are TRBV7-2 and TRBJ2-4; D is possibly TRBD2 (7 bases). The CDR3 contains 14 residues. Germline-derived CDR1 and CDR2 are SGHTA and FQGNSA. Trimming pared 1 base from V and 7 bases from J, leaving 11 bases between. The CDR3: CASSLVGGGNIQYF. The CDR3, as DNA: TGTGCCAGCAGCTTAGTGGGAGGGGGGAACATTCAGTACTTC.

This clone was recorded only once. This chain connects TRBV6-5 to TRBJ1-5; D gene ambiguous. This CDR3 spans 13 amino acids. The germline V gene encodes CDR1 MNHEY and CDR2 SVGAGI. The V end lost 6 bases, the J end lost 7 bases, and 13 bases lay between the germline ends. The CDR3 loop reads CASSASPSQPQHF. The CDR3 DNA sequence: TGTGCCAGCAGCGCGTCCCCGTCGCAGCCCCAGCATTTT.

The chain couples TRBV2 to TRBJ2-2; TRBD2 is a possible D gene (6 bases). V was clipped by 7 bases and J by 0 bases, with 9 bases between them. This CDR3 has 14 amino acids. Germline V gene data show CDR1 as SNHLY and CDR2 as FYNNEI. The CDR3: CASKEGTNTGELFF. CDR3 bases: TGTGCCAGCAAGGAGGGAACGAACACCGGGGAGCTGTTTTTT.

J is TRBJ1-1 and V is TRBV4-1, with a possible D match to TRBD1 (6 bases). Germline values: CDR1 MGHRA, CDR2 YSYEKL. The V end lost 2 bases, the J end lost 4 bases, and 11 bases lay between the germline ends. This CDR3 comprises 14 residues. The CDR3 spells CASSQLAGVTEAFF. The CDR3 nucleotides read TGCGCCAGCAGCCAACTGGCAGGGGTCACTGAAGCTTTCTTT.

The V and J genes are TRBV7-9 and TRBJ1-6, with 8 nucleotides matching TRBD1. The CDR3 spans 15 residues. J was trimmed by 9 bases and V by 1 base; bases with no gene match: 5. The germline V gene has CDR1 SEHNR and CDR2 FQNEAQ (reference sequence). DNA for the CDR3: TGTGCCAGCAGCTTAGTTGGAACAGGGGGTTCACCCCTCCACTTT. Protein product: CASSLVGTGGSPLHF.

The CDR3 coding sequence is TGCGCCAGCAGCTTATCGGACAGGGTCTCTGGGGCCAACGTCCTGACTTTC. It yields the protein CASSLSDRVSGANVLTF. The chain is built from TRBV5-1 and TRBJ2-6; 8 nucleotides match TRBD1. The CDR3 consists of 17 residues. Germline-derived CDR1 and CDR2 are SGHRS and YFSETQ. The ends lost 2 bases at V and 0 bases at J; junction bases unmatched: 4.